A single sample is the source of the 27 T cell receptor beta chains below, sequenced in a study of cytomegalovirus exposure and HLA in healthy donors. The PCR had 60 Vbeta and 13 Jbeta primers. Assay used: immunoSEQ multiplex PCR; TCRdb lists only in-frame clones, some missing. The sample shows 190,000 or so clones, 75% to 85% of them seen only once. Sequenced: PBMCs. These receptors were taken from a boy under 18 in good health and CMV-seronegative.

The J gene is TRBJ1-2, the V gene TRBV6-5; D perhaps matches TRBD1 (6 bases). Looked up from germline, CDR1 is MNHEY and CDR2 is SVGAGI. This CDR3 is built from 13 residues. Trimming stripped 6 bases from V and 2 bases from J, with 10 bases between. For the CDR3, the DNA is TGTGCCAGCAGGAGGGACACAAACTATGGCTACACCTTC. Encoded protein: CASRRDTNYGYTF.

This chain uses TRBV10-3 with TRBJ2-5, with D perhaps matching TRBD1 (6 bases). CDR1 ENHRY and CDR2 SYGVKD come from the germline V gene. The V end was cut by 6 bases, the J end by 1 base, with 15 bases between. The CDR3 runs 15 residues. CDR3 bases: TGTGCCATCAGCCCGGGACACCTTCTCCAAGAGACCCAGTACTTC. Its protein is CAISPGHLLQETQYF.

The gene calls are TRBV12-1 and TRBJ1-1; the DNA was not used to check the table's D call, TRBD1. TRBV12-1 is annotated as a pseudogene. CDR3 size: 14 residues. This chain's CDR3 is CASSSPDRNTEAFF. The DNA of the CDR3 is TGTGCCAGCAGCTCGCCTGACAGGAACACTGAAGCTTTCTTT.

This sequence joins TRBV7-9 and TRBJ2-1, with 11 bases lining up with TRBD2. V was pared by 2 bases and J by 7 bases, with 10 bases of the junction left unmatched. The CDR3 contains 17 residues. Germline-derived CDR1 and CDR2 are SEHNR and FQNEAQ (reference sequence). The CDR3 sequence is CASSLHGLRLAGNEQFF. The CDR3 region has the DNA TGTGCCAGCAGCTTACACGGACTTCGACTAGCGGGGAATGAGCAGTTCTTC.

The CDR3 DNA is TGTGCCAGTAGGGAGACTAGCAGCACCCACAATGAGCAGTTCTTC. This codes for CASRETSSTHNEQFF. This rearrangement joins TRBV19 to TRBJ2-1, with TRBD2 matching over 7 bases. There are 15 residues in the CDR3. V was pared by 6 bases and J by 5 bases, with 10 bases of the junction left unmatched. CDR1 is LNHDA and CDR2 is SQIVND in the germline V gene (reference sequence). The full variable domain, rest sourced from reference TRBV19 and TRBJ2-1, is DGGITQSPKYLFRKEGQNVTLSCEQNLNHDAMYWYRQDPGQGLRLIYYSQIVNDFQKGDIAEGYSVSREKKESFPLTVTSAQKNPTAFYLCASRETSSTHNEQFFGPGTRLTVL.

V usage is TRBV5-6 and J usage is TRBJ2-5, with TRBD2 matching over 10 bases. CDR1 SGHDT and CDR2 YYEEEE come from the germline V gene. The CDR3 length is 13 residues. With V trimmed by 5 bases and J by 7 bases, 5 bases remained unmatched. Here the CDR3 reads CASSRIAGGTQYF. In nucleotides, the CDR3 is TGTGCCAGCAGTCGGATAGCGGGGGGGACCCAGTACTTC.

The rearrangement uses TRBV11-2 and TRBJ1-4; a possible D gene is TRBD1 (5 bases). V was cut by 1 base and J by 8 bases, with 23 bases left in between. The germline CDR1 and CDR2 sequences are SGHAT and FQNNGV. The length of the CDR3 is 18 residues. Here the CDR3 DNA reads TGTGCCAGCAGCTTAGCCTTAACCCACACAGGTGGGGTGGAAAAACTGTTTTTT. Residues: CASSLALTHTGGVEKLFF.

The chain employs TRBV5-1 and TRBJ2-1; 8 positions match TRBD1. V lost 1 base, J lost 2 bases, and 2 bases stayed unmatched. Germline CDR1 reads SGHRS; CDR2 reads YFSETQ. This CDR3 comprises 15 residues. The CDR3 reads CASSLLTGAYNEQFF. Here the CDR3 DNA reads TGCGCCAGCAGCTTGCTGACAGGGGCCTACAATGAGCAGTTCTTC.

This clone has a handful of counts. V and J are TRBV7-3 and TRBJ2-7, with D perhaps matching TRBD1 (6 bases). V lost 4 bases, J lost 1 base, and 8 bases lay in between. In germline, CDR1 is SGHTA, CDR2 FQGTGA. CDR3 length: 13 residues. The CDR3 DNA reads TGTGCCAGCAGCTCAGGACAGTCCTACGAGCAGTACTTC. This gives the protein CASSSGQSYEQYF. Together with reference TRBV7-3 and TRBJ2-7, the CDR3 gives the full variable domain: GAGVSQTPSNKVTEKGKYVELRCDPISGHTALYWYRQSLGQGPEFLIYFQGTGAADDSGLPNDRFFAVRPEGSVSTLKIQRTERGDSAVYLCASSSGQSYEQYFGPGTRLTVT.

In its sample, this clone was seen a few times. The chain links TRBV18 to TRBJ1-5; 7 bases map to TRBD1. This CDR3 has 17 residues. CDR1 is KGHSH, CDR2 LQKENI, per germline. Trimming cost V 3 bases and J 0 bases; bases outside gene matches: 8. CDR3 region: CASSPESTGLSNQPQHF. Written as DNA, the CDR3 is TGTGCCAGCTCACCCGAATCGACAGGGCTTAGCAATCAGCCCCAGCATTTT.

The V call is TRBV19, the J call TRBJ2-2; D possibly corresponds to TRBD1 (6 bases). The ends were cut back, 6 bases at V and 5 bases at J, with 10 bases in the middle. Germline CDR1 reads LNHDA; CDR2 reads SQIVND (reference sequence). The CDR3 covers 13 residues. CDR3: CASSPRGTGELFF. The CDR3 coding sequence is TGTGCCAGTAGCCCTAGGGGGACCGGGGAGCTGTTTTTT.

The CDR3 nucleotides are TGTGCCAGCAGCCCCCGTGACAGGGGGCAAACTGAAGCTTTCTTT. Amino acids: CASSPRDRGQTEAFF. V usage is TRBV9 and J usage is TRBJ1-1; 10 nucleotides align to TRBD1. Trimming at V came to 4 bases and at J to 5 bases, leaving 8 bases not matched to a gene. From germline, CDR1 is SGDLS and CDR2 YYNGEE. The CDR3 covers 15 residues.

The J gene is TRBJ2-3, the V gene TRBV4-3; 12 nucleotides align to TRBD2. Trimming at V came to 0 bases and at J to 2 bases, leaving 9 bases not matched to a gene. Germline CDR1 is LGHNA and CDR2 is YSLEER. The CDR3 spans 19 residues. This chain's CDR3 is CASSQDAGLAGRATDTQYF. The CDR3 nucleotides read TGCGCCAGCAGCCAAGATGCAGGACTAGCGGGAAGGGCCACAGATACGCAGTATTTT.

The chain employs TRBV27 and TRBJ2-1; 10 bases align to TRBD2. The trim removed 5 bases at V and 7 bases at J, leaving 14 bases unmatched. Germline-derived CDR1 and CDR2 are MNHEY and SMNVEV (reference sequence). This CDR3 region has 17 residues. The CDR3 region has the DNA TGTGCCAGCAGTCACCATTGGCTAGCGGGAGAGTATAATGAGCAGTTCTTC. Encoded protein: CASSHHWLAGEYNEQFF.

The chain employs TRBV18 and TRBJ1-1; D call uncertain. V shed 4 bases and J shed 6 bases, with 24 bases lying between them. The CDR3 is 17 residues long. The germline V gene has CDR1 KGHSH and CDR2 LQKENI. Written as DNA, the CDR3 is TGTGCCAGCTCACAATCGATCCCACTCGCTAACGGGGCTGAAGCTTTCTTT. Translated, it gives CASSQSIPLANGAEAFF.

This chain connects TRBV5-4 to TRBJ2-1, with 7 bases that match TRBD2. There are 14 residues in the CDR3. After removal of 4 bases from V and 8 bases from J, the junction contained 9 bases not matched to a gene. Germline lookup yields CDR1 SGHNT and CDR2 YYREEE (reference sequence). CDR3 sequence reads: CASSQQSGRDEQFF. The CDR3 DNA is TGTGCCAGCAGCCAACAGTCGGGGAGGGATGAGCAGTTCTTC.

V and J are TRBV6-4 and TRBJ2-3, with D tentatively TRBD1 (6 bases). Germline loops: CDR1 MRHNA, CDR2 SNTAGT. There are 18 residues in the CDR3. Trimming stripped 4 bases from V and 1 base from J, with 21 bases between. The CDR3 region is CASSVSGASEIGTDTQYF. The CDR3 nucleotides are TGTGCCAGCAGTGTGTCAGGGGCCTCCGAAATCGGCACAGATACGCAGTATTTT.

On this clone itself: The germline gene is not matched at one end of the junction; a read error may be the cause. The chain recombines TRBV29-1 with TRBJ1-2; D is undetermined. From germline, CDR1 is SQVTM and CDR2 ANQGSEA. This CDR3 is built from 13 residues. CDR3 protein: CSIEVLVGGGYTF. CDR3 in DNA: TGCAGCATTGAGGTTCTGGTAGGAGGCGGCTACACCTTC.

The chain employs TRBV7-9 and TRBJ2-7; 7 nucleotides agree with TRBD2. Germline V gene sequence: CDR1 SEHNR, CDR2 FQNEAQ (reference sequence). V lost 4 bases to trimming and J lost 6 bases; unmatched junction nucleotides: 6. The CDR3 has 13 residues. The CDR3 reads CASSSWTRSEQYF. CDR3 DNA: TGTGCCAGCAGCTCCTGGACTAGATCCGAGCAGTACTTC.

DNA of the CDR3: TGTGCCAGCAGAAAGGACAGCAGTTCCTACGAGCAGTACTTC. This codes for CASRKDSSSYEQYF. The chain employs TRBV5-4 and TRBJ2-7; the D gene is possibly TRBD1 (6 bases). CDR3 size: 14 residues. Trimming took off 5 bases at V and 1 base at J, with 13 bases between the two ends. CDR1 is SGHNT and CDR2 is YYREEE in the germline V gene (reference sequence).

The CDR3, as DNA: TGTGCCAGCAGCCTGGGACAAAACTATGGCTACACCTTC. Its translation is CASSLGQNYGYTF. This sequence joins TRBV9 and TRBJ1-2, with a weak D call TRBD1 (6 bases). Trimming left V 4 bases short and J 2 bases short, with 9 bases between. The germline gives CDR1 SGDLS, CDR2 YYNGEE. The CDR3 has 13 amino acids.

The table lists this clone with a few counts. The V call is TRBV7-9, the J call TRBJ1-4; 10 positions agree with TRBD1. From germline, CDR1 is SEHNR and CDR2 FQNEAQ (reference sequence). V was pared by 4 bases and J by 5 bases, with 1 base of the junction left unmatched. CDR3 size: 14 residues. Here the CDR3 DNA reads TGTGCCAGCAGCTGGGACAGGGGCAATGAAAAACTGTTTTTT. Translation: CASSWDRGNEKLFF.

The chain is built from TRBV2 and TRBJ1-1; unclear D gene. The germline CDR1 and CDR2 sequences are SNHLY and FYNNEI. The CDR3 is 14 residues long. The V and J ends lost 5 bases and 5 bases respectively, with 15 bases between them. Here the CDR3 DNA reads TGTGCCAGCAGTCCAAGAGGCGGGAGGACTGAAGCTTTCTTT. It is translated as CASSPRGGRTEAFF.

The J gene is TRBJ1-1, the V gene TRBV5-4; no firm D call. Trimming took 1 base from V and 0 from J, leaving 10 bases between them. The CDR3 has 15 amino acids. Germline CDR1 SGHNT, CDR2 YYREEE (reference sequence). The CDR3 protein is CASSLRFGVNTEAFF. The DNA of the CDR3 is TGTGCCAGCAGCTTGAGGTTCGGAGTGAACACTGAAGCTTTCTTT.

V and J are TRBV18 and TRBJ1-4; 8 nucleotides line up with TRBD1. Unmatched junction bases numbered 9, after V lost 2 bases and J lost 4 bases. The CDR3 loop spans 17 amino acids. CDR1 and CDR2 (germline): KGHSH, LQKENI. CDR3 sequence reads: CASSPIGQGAGNEKLFF. CDR3 in DNA: TGTGCCAGCTCACCAATCGGGCAGGGGGCTGGTAATGAAAAACTGTTTTTT. Based on the CDR3 plus reference TRBV18 and TRBJ1-4, the full variable domain is NAGVMQNPRHLVRRRGQEARLRCSPMKGHSHVYWYRQLPEEGLKFMVYLQKENIIDESGMPKERFSAEFPKEGPSILRIQQVVRGDSAAYFCASSPIGQGAGNEKLFFGSGTQLSVL.

The chain carries TRBV6-5 and TRBJ1-1; D is uncertain. The CDR3 has 15 residues. Trimming took off 5 bases at V and 1 base at J, with 14 bases between the two ends. The germline V gene encodes CDR1 MNHEY and CDR2 SVGAGI. The CDR3 here is CASSPSIGRNTEAFF. CDR3 bases: TGTGCCAGCAGTCCCTCGATTGGCAGGAACACTGAAGCTTTCTTT.

The rearrangement joins TRBV25-1 to TRBJ1-1; D may be TRBD1 (6 bases). This CDR3 spans 10 amino acids. Germline CDR1 and CDR2: MGHDK and SYGVNS. V shed 6 bases and J shed 8 bases, with 7 bases lying between them. CDR3 DNA: TGTGCCAGCAGACAGGGAGAAGCTTTCTTT. Its translation is CASRQGEAFF.